This T cell receptor (beta chain) emerged from a study of T cells in Graves' hyperthyroidism and ophthalmopathy (dated 2019 in TCRdb). Broadly, across the study: Peripheral blood samples were taken at the time of initial diagnosis, prior to any treatment. The paper reports TCR Vbeta CDR3 sequencing of 140 or so peripheral blood samples: some 44 ophthalmopathy, 70 to 85 hyperthyroidism and approximately 17 progressor patients. Once sampling was done, hyperthyroidism patients were given methimazole at a starting dose of 30 mg daily, whereas ophthalmopathy patients were given high-dose intravenous methylprednisolone. To identify distinguishing TCR V-J signatures, a discovery cohort of around 100 patients was used, comprising 43 with Graves' ophthalmopathy and roughly 60 with stable Graves' hyperthyroidism. Whether ophthalmopathy could be predicted prospectively was tested in an independent validation cohort made up of fewer than 20 hyperthyroidism patients plus 17 patients who later progressed to ophthalmopathy. In roughly six Graves' hyperthyroidism patients, the study also compared T-cell repertoires from thyroid tissue with T-cell repertoires from blood. For training and testing, the 100 or so patients in the discovery cohort were randomly divided in a 7:3 ratio.

Remarks on this clonotype: This receptor's antigen is unknown. One base away there is no much larger clone; base qualities are not given.

The germline V gene gives CDR1 as SGHNT and CDR2 as YENEEA. Including the terminal cysteine and phenylalanine, the CDR3 comprises 16 residues. The entry retains the CDR3 DNA only, 48 bases that are in frame from base 1. The V and J ends are trimmed by 11 bases and 4 bases, leaving 23 bases between them. Paper-wide results and their limitations: A model built on a 13 V-J signature distinguished ophthalmopathy from stable hyperthyroidism, reaching roughly 88% sensitivity and approximately 83% specificity in cross-validation and 80%/75% in testing. Sample size was not statistically predetermined, and blinding of investigators to group allocation was not performed. Most expanded thyroid clonotypes (frequency above 0.001) were also detected in blood, suggesting blood repertoires may reflect thyroid immune responses. In validation, the model predicted progression to ophthalmopathy with around 71% sensitivity and approximately 78% specificity, a median of 6.5 months before onset.

Stable Graves' hyperthyroidism was defined as no progression to ophthalmopathy during 18 months of follow-up. Hyperthyroidism patients were newly diagnosed, with disease duration under 2 months, and aged 18 to 65 years. The study excluded patients with uncontrolled infections, other autoimmune diseases, pregnancy or lactation. Diagnoses relied on clinical symptoms, serum thyroxine and TRAb, thyroid ultrasound and orbital computed tomography. PBMCs were isolated from about 9.1 ml of fresh peripheral blood by Ficoll-Paque density gradient centrifugation. Total RNA was extracted with Trizol reagent, and quality was checked on an Agilent 2100 Bioanalyzer. The TCR beta CDR3 regions were amplified from the RNA transcripts. The TCR CDR3 was subjected to a first round of RT-PCR using the HTBI primer set and the Qiagen OneStep RT-PCR kit. The libraries were constructed in a second round of multiplex PCR and then size-selected and purified. Paired-end sequencing of the libraries was performed with 100 bp reads on an Illumina HiSeq2000. On the authors' methods: SOAPnuke was used to process the raw data, removing reads that contained adapters or uncalled bases, had a mean Phred below 15, or lacked an exact match to the constant primer or identifier. High-quality paired reads were merged with COPE v1.2.5, and unique nucleotide sequences were defined as clonotypes. MiTCR v1.1 was used to align the clonotypes against IMGT TRBV, TRBD and TRBJ reference segments. Analysis was restricted to V-J combinations with a frequency above 0.0001, which covered roughly 99% of repertoires. A TCS score was defined as the ratio of F50 (clonal expansion) to E x V (chaos), with BLOSUM62-based TCRdist applied between CDR3 peptides within each V-J. Welch's t-statistics and random forest reduced roughly 540 V-J features to under 15, which were used in a naive Bayes classifier (R e1071). TCRdb applied fastp at Q25 and MiXCR to the public reads, then kept only in-frame beta chains. When rows share a CDR3 protein, they turn into one entry using the most common DNA and genes. TCRdb's processing, not the study's, gives the V and J calls here. The sample yields 350,000 to 400,000 distinct CDR3 sequences; about 14% were counted once. The ten largest clones capture roughly 11% of the sample.

Material: blood. This receptor chain uses TRBV11-3 and TRBJ1-4; the D gene is perhaps TRBD1, from 5 matching bases. The clonotype was recovered from a woman aged 60 to 75 with Graves' hyperthyroidism. The nucleotide sequence reads TGTGCCGCGGAAAAGTCCCCAGGGTCTTGTAATGAAAAACTGTTTTTT. It translates to CAAEKSPGSCNEKLFF.